The clone carrying this TCR beta chain came up a few times. Its antigen is currently unknown. The record originates from a study of cytomegalovirus exposure and HLA in healthy donors. Notes on the study in general: Indistinguishable V segments, including TRBV6-2 and TRBV6-3, were excluded. In vitro data verified a few CMV-associated chains as specific for CMV antigens. Other equally common chains were less clonally expanded than HLA-associated TCR beta chains, a later analysis showed. In an earlier analysis, most TCR beta V segments were productive about 87% or about 30% of the time.

The PCR had 60 Vbeta and 13 Jbeta primers. Method: immunoSEQ multiplex PCR; TCRdb's copy keeps in-frame clones and lacks some. The data hold 120,000 to 150,000 clones, with roughly 78% observed a single time. The CDR3 length is 15 residues. CDR1 and CDR2 from the germline V gene are MNHNY and SVGAGI (reference sequence). This sequence originates from a man aged 40-49 years in good health and CMV-seropositive. The chain combines TRBV6-6 with TRBJ2-5, with 10 nucleotides matching TRBD1. The end of the DNA aligns better with TRBJ2-7, so the J call may be wrong. Sequencing used PBMCs. CDR3: CASSSIGQGGHEQYF. CDR3 DNA sequence: TGTGCCAGCAGTTCTATAGGACAGGGGGGGCACGAGCAGTACTTC.